The next 7 T cell receptor beta chains were all read from a single sample in a study of OX40 agonist ivuxolimab in advanced cancers. Using immunoSEQ multiplex PCR, the repertoire was profiled, and TCRdb retains in-frame clones only, with some absent. The data hold tens of thousands of clones, with 91% observed a single time. The starting material was CD4+ or CD8+ T cells sorted from blood, obtained in a trial of the OX40 agonist ivuxolimab. The receptors here all came from an adult with an advanced solid tumor such as melanoma, head and neck, liver or kidney cancer.

The chain has TRBV9 and TRBJ2-1; no firm D call. CDR1 SGDLS and CDR2 YYNGEE come from the germline V gene. This CDR3 is built from 11 residues. V dropped 0 bases and J dropped 9 bases, with 4 bases sitting between them. The CDR3 here is CASSVDVEQFF. CDR3 sequence (DNA): TGTGCCAGCAGCGTAGACGTTGAGCAGTTCTTC.

The V call is TRBV9, the J call TRBJ2-7, with 7 bases lining up with TRBD1. The germline V gene encodes CDR1 SGDLS and CDR2 YYNGEE. This CDR3 has 13 amino acids. The V segment lost 3 bases and the J segment 5 bases; nucleotides outside the gene matches: 5. CDR3 region: CASSGGQVHEQYF. The CDR3 DNA sequence: TGTGCCAGCAGCGGCGGACAGGTCCACGAGCAGTACTTC.

The V call is TRBV7-9, the J call TRBJ2-5, with D perhaps TRBD1 (6 bases). The germline V gene encodes CDR1 SEHNR and CDR2 FQNEAQ (reference sequence). Trimming stripped 5 bases from V and 2 bases from J, with 12 bases between. This CDR3 region has 14 residues. The CDR3 loop reads CASSPPGQQETQYF. For the CDR3, the DNA is TGTGCCAGCAGCCCCCCGGGACAACAAGAGACCCAGTACTTC.

The J gene is TRBJ2-1, the V gene TRBV7-9; TRBD2 matches 7 bases. Germline V gene data show CDR1 as SEHNR and CDR2 as FQNEAQ (reference sequence). The CDR3 spans 13 residues. After removal of 7 bases from V and 9 bases from J, the junction contained 9 bases not matched to a gene. The CDR3 region is CASMRGIVGEQFF. The DNA of the CDR3 is TGTGCCAGCATGCGGGGGATTGTAGGTGAGCAGTTCTTC.

The V call is TRBV30, the J call TRBJ1-1; perhaps TRBD1 as D (5 bases). The germline CDR1 and CDR2 sequences are GTSNPN and SVGIG (reference sequence). This CDR3 spans 13 amino acids. V was clipped by 0 bases and J by 4 bases, with 9 bases between them. CDR3 protein: CAWSVKGPTEAFF. In nucleotides, the CDR3 is TGTGCCTGGAGTGTTAAGGGGCCCACTGAAGCTTTCTTT.

The chain joins TRBV5-1 to TRBJ2-2; 13 nucleotides match TRBD2. The CDR3 runs 17 residues. After removal of 4 bases from V and 1 base from J, the junction contained 4 bases not matched to a gene. The V gene's germline CDR1 is SGHRS and CDR2 YFSETQ. The CDR3 loop reads CASSPGLAGVNTGELFF. DNA for the CDR3: TGCGCCAGCAGCCCTGGACTAGCGGGGGTGAACACCGGGGAGCTGTTTTTT.

In regard to this clone: The junction does not match germline at one end; this may be a read error. The DNA of the CDR3 is TGTGCCAGCAGCTTATCTCAGGATAGCAATCAGCCCCAGCATTTT. It yields the protein CASSLSQDSNQPQHF. The V and J genes are TRBV27 and TRBJ1-5; D is unclear. The germline V gene encodes CDR1 MNHEY and CDR2 SMNVEV (reference sequence). This CDR3 is built from 15 residues.